This T cell receptor beta chain was documented in a study of graft-versus-host responses after intestinal transplantation. Study results and caveats: The authors found GvH clones in recipient marrow, some appearing first in ileum or blood. Early after transplant, HvG declines were associated with peak levels of circulating GvH clones.

Unmatched junction bases numbered 8, after V lost 2 bases and J lost 2 bases. Germline V gene lookup returns CDR1 LNHNV and CDR2 YYDKDF (reference sequence). This CDR3 is 16 amino acids long. In regard to this clone: Its target is not known. The same CDR3 also results from other DNA sequences found in this sample.

Some clones are missing from TCRdb's copy, which holds only in-frame ones; the method was immunoSEQ multiplex PCR. The sample includes roughly 97,000 clones, more than 75% of them seen just once. Sequencing was performed on unstimulated CD4+ T cells sorted from spleen or lymph node cells, taken before intestinal transplant. The chain is built from TRBV15 and TRBJ2-5; 7 bases match TRBD1. This TCR was sampled from a human donor who received an intestinal transplant. The CDR3 nucleotides are TGTGCCACCAGCAGATATCAACAGGGGTATCAAGAGACCCAGTACTTC. Protein: CATSRYQQGYQETQYF.